This passage covers 19 T cell receptor beta chains from one sample sequenced in a study of Ad26.COV2.S vaccination and SARS-CoV-2 variants (dated by TCRdb to about 2021). The meaning of the sample's treatment or condition label: approximately 18 received Ad26.COV2.S at low or high dose, single or two shots; about 5 received placebo; per-sample allocation not given. Repertoires of vaccine and placebo recipients were sequenced from samples collected on day 63 after the first injection. The protocol used for the library was the immunoSEQ multiplex PCR assay. The table was pulled from immuneACCESS by TCRdb, which kept in-frame rearrangements only. Such tables lose some clones; where checked, under half of the loss comes from unresolved V genes, and the rest has no known cause. In this sample the table shows a few hundred thousand clones, under 90% of which occur a single time. About 5% of the sample is taken by the ten largest.

Sequenced material: peripheral blood, taken in a trial of Ad26.COV2.S vaccine versus placebo. The receptors derive from a person between 18 and 65 years old who received the Ad26.COV2.S COVID-19 vaccine or a placebo.

The chain is built from TRBV9 and TRBJ1-3; no clear D gene. The length of the CDR3 is 13 residues. Germline values: CDR1 SGDLS, CDR2 YYNGEE. Trimming left V 2 bases short and J 5 bases short, with 8 bases between. CDR3 sequence reads: CASSVNSRNTIYF. Written as DNA, the CDR3 is TGTGCCAGCAGCGTCAACAGTAGAAACACCATATATTTT.

The chain uses TRBV6-2 or TRBV6-3 and TRBJ2-2, with 9 bases fitting TRBD2. With 4 bases clipped from V and 7 bases from J, the junction kept 10 bases outside the gene matches. Germline loops: CDR1 MNHEY, CDR2 SVGEGT. The CDR3 is 16 amino acids. CDR3 amino acids: CASSSGTSTDNGELFF. The CDR3 DNA reads TGTGCCAGCAGTTCGGGGACTAGCACGGATAACGGGGAGCTGTTTTTT.

The V call is TRBV6-5, the J call TRBJ1-4, with no clear D. The CDR3 sequence is 11 residues long. Between the trimmed V and J ends, which lost 5 bases and 5 bases, there was a span of 3 bases. The germline V gene encodes CDR1 MNHEY and CDR2 SVGAGI. The CDR3 bases are TGTGCCAGCAGTCTGAATGAAAAACTGTTTTTT. It specifies CASSLNEKLFF.

The V gene is TRBV7-2, the J gene TRBJ2-1, with a tentative D call TRBD1 (5 bases). The length of the CDR3 is 13 residues. V lost 3 bases to trimming and J lost 6 bases, with 9 bases between them. From germline, CDR1 is SGHTA and CDR2 FQGNSA. CDR3 region: CASSFAGRNEQFF. CDR3 in DNA: TGTGCCAGCAGCTTCGCAGGGCGCAATGAGCAGTTCTTC.

The genes are TRBV5-1 and TRBJ2-1; 10 bases align to TRBD2. J was trimmed by 5 bases and V by 4 bases; bases with no gene match: 3. CDR1 SGHRS and CDR2 YFSETQ come from the germline V gene. The CDR3 sequence is 14 residues long. The CDR3 DNA follows: TGCGCCAGCAGCCCTAGCGGGAGTCACAATGAGCAGTTCTTC. Its translation: CASSPSGSHNEQFF. The full variable domain, with the rest looked up from reference TRBV5-1 and TRBJ2-1, is KAGVTQTPRYLIKTRGQQVTLSCSPISGHRSVSWYQQTPGQGLQFLFEYFSETQRNKGNFPGRFSGRQFSNSRSEMNVSTLELGDSALYLCASSPSGSHNEQFFGPGTRLTVL.

The chain carries TRBV3-1 (or the pseudogene TRBV3-2) and TRBJ1-3; possible D gene TRBD1, 5 bases. The CDR3 runs 14 residues. The germline V and J ends were trimmed by 5 bases and 4 bases, with 12 bases remaining between them. CDR1 and CDR2 (germline): LGHDT, YNNKEL (reference sequence). CDR3 sequence reads: CASSAGLAGNTIYF. The DNA for the CDR3 is TGTGCCAGCAGCGCAGGGTTGGCAGGAAACACCATATATTTT.

The chain has TRBV29-1 and TRBJ2-3; 12 bases line up with TRBD2. CDR3 length: 17 amino acids. V was clipped by 4 bases and J by 3 bases; unmatched bases: 11. Germline V gene sequence: CDR1 SQVTM, CDR2 ANQGSEA. The CDR3: CSVGLAGDNPLTDTQYF. CDR3 in DNA: TGCAGCGTTGGACTAGCGGGAGACAACCCCCTTACAGATACGCAGTATTTT.

The V gene is TRBV5-1, the J gene TRBJ1-1; 10 bases map to TRBD1. The ends lost 8 bases at V and 4 bases at J; junction bases unmatched: 11. The CDR3 is 15 residues long. CDR1 SGHRS and CDR2 YFSETQ come from the germline V gene. CDR3 loop: CASMVLGQGFTEAFF. DNA for the CDR3: TGCGCCAGTATGGTGCTGGGACAGGGGTTCACTGAAGCTTTCTTT.

The chain uses TRBV11-2 and TRBJ2-7; D uncertain. CDR1 is SGHAT, CDR2 FQNNGV, per germline. V was shortened by 5 bases and J by 5 bases, with 10 bases between the two germline ends. The CDR3 consists of 12 residues. The CDR3 protein is CASSLGRDEQYF. In nucleotides, the CDR3 is TGTGCCAGCAGCCTGGGTCGAGACGAGCAGTACTTC.

The genes are TRBV6-5 and TRBJ1-2, with D unclear. The CDR3 has 12 residues. V lost 6 bases, J lost 8 bases, and 13 bases lay in between. The germline CDR1 and CDR2 sequences are MNHEY and SVGAGI. This CDR3 is CASSNPRRGYTF. CDR3 in DNA: TGTGCCAGCAGCAACCCCCGGAGAGGCTACACCTTC.

The genes are TRBV28 and TRBJ2-5, with TRBD2 as a possible D gene (6 bases). V was clipped by 3 bases and J by 3 bases, with 8 bases between them. CDR3 length: 13 amino acids. Germline-derived CDR1 and CDR2 are MDHEN and SYDVKM. The CDR3 sequence is CASSFGGEETQYF. The CDR3 DNA sequence: TGTGCCAGCAGTTTCGGAGGGGAAGAGACCCAGTACTTC.

The chain couples TRBV27 to TRBJ2-1; a possible D gene is TRBD1 (5 bases). Germline values: CDR1 MNHEY, CDR2 SMNVEV (reference sequence). The CDR3 covers 13 residues. Deletions cut 3 bases from V and 8 bases from J, with 11 bases between. CDR3 protein: CASSFSRVDEQFF. CDR3 DNA: TGTGCCAGCAGTTTTTCCAGGGTCGATGAGCAGTTCTTC.

The chain links TRBV5-1 to TRBJ1-1, with 9 bases fitting TRBD1. This CDR3 spans 16 amino acids. Germline CDR1 reads SGHRS; CDR2 reads YFSETQ. The V and J ends lost 7 bases and 0 bases, in that order; junction bases with no gene match: 10. CDR3 protein: CASGPWGQGMNTEAFF. As DNA, the CDR3 is TGCGCCAGCGGTCCGTGGGGACAGGGTATGAACACTGAAGCTTTCTTT.

This clone was seen a single time. V is TRBV10-3 and J is TRBJ2-7; D is ambiguous. Germline V gene lookup returns CDR1 ENHRY and CDR2 SYGVKD. V lost 2 bases to trimming and J lost 2 bases, with 7 bases between them. The CDR3 runs to 13 residues. The CDR3 sequence: CAISERPTYEQYF. In nucleotides, the CDR3 is TGTGCCATCAGTGAGCGCCCCACCTACGAGCAGTACTTC.

This clone was seen more than once but under ten times. The chain uses TRBV15 and TRBJ1-1, with D unclear. The CDR3 is made up of 13 amino acids. CDR1 and CDR2 (germline): LNHNV, YYDKDF (reference sequence). With 5 bases removed from V and 1 base from J, the gap between germline ends came to 8 bases. CDR3 region: CATSQDKNTEAFF. For the CDR3, the DNA is TGTGCCACCAGCCAAGACAAGAACACTGAAGCTTTCTTT.

The rearrangement joins TRBV28 to TRBJ1-4, with TRBD1 as a possible D gene (6 bases). V lost 3 bases to trimming and J lost 3 bases, with 17 bases between them. Germline V gives CDR1 MDHEN, CDR2 SYDVKM. This CDR3 spans 17 amino acids. The CDR3 is CASSFVGGLSSNEKLFF. The CDR3 DNA sequence: TGTGCCAGCAGTTTTGTGGGGGGCTTGAGTTCTAATGAAAAACTGTTTTTT.

This clone has only one observation. This rearrangement joins TRBV15 to TRBJ2-7, with 7 bases that match TRBD2. The V gene's germline CDR1 is LNHNV and CDR2 YYDKDF (reference sequence). V lost 1 base to trimming and J lost 1 base; unmatched junction nucleotides: 4. The CDR3 runs 15 residues. The CDR3 loop reads CATSRAAGVSYEQYV. CDR3 nucleotides: TGTGCCACCAGCAGAGCCGCGGGGGTTTCCTACGAGCAGTACGTC.

V is TRBV28 and J is TRBJ2-2; 9 nucleotides match TRBD2. Germline V CDR1 and CDR2: MDHEN, SYDVKM. The CDR3 extends over 17 amino acids. The V and J ends lost 4 bases and 2 bases, in that order; junction bases with no gene match: 8. The CDR3 sequence is CASSSKLAGINTGELFF. In nucleotides, the CDR3 is TGTGCCAGCAGTTCCAAGCTAGCGGGAATTAACACCGGGGAGCTGTTTTTT.

This chain joins TRBV10-3 and TRBJ2-3; unclear D gene. The CDR3 has 14 residues. The V end was cut by 2 bases, the J end by 4 bases, with 10 bases between. Germline V CDR1 and CDR2: ENHRY, SYGVKD. The chain's CDR3 is CAISETIGPDTQYF. The CDR3 coding sequence is TGTGCCATCAGTGAGACAATAGGCCCAGATACGCAGTATTTT.